One sample yielded the 2 T cell receptor beta chains listed below, sequenced in a study of blood T cell repertoires in COVID-19. This table comes from immunoSEQ multiplex PCR, and its TCRdb copy is limited to in-frame clones, with some not included. The sample gives approximately 260,000 clones, 65% to 80% of which show up once; roughly 4% is in the top ten. Material for sequencing was peripheral blood. The origin of the receptors is a woman in her thirties or forties with active or convalescent COVID-19.

The chain carries TRBV6-1 and TRBJ2-7, with 10 nucleotides matching TRBD2. The CDR3 totals 15 residues. Trimming at V came to 2 bases and at J to 4 bases, leaving 5 bases not matched to a gene. CDR1 is MNHNS and CDR2 is SASEGT in the germline V gene. The CDR3 loop reads CASSESPSGSYEQYV. The CDR3 DNA reads TGTGCCAGCAGTGAAAGCCCTAGCGGGAGTTACGAGCAGTACGTC.

The chain joins TRBV5-1 to TRBJ2-3, with a possible D match to TRBD1 (6 bases). Germline CDR1 and CDR2: SGHRS and YFSETQ. Trimming took 3 bases from V and 3 from J, leaving 20 bases between them. This CDR3 has 17 residues. This chain's CDR3 is CASSSGSFGGPTDTQYF. The CDR3 bases are TGCGCCAGCAGCTCGGGTTCGTTTGGGGGCCCGACAGATACGCAGTATTTT. The full variable domain, rest sourced from reference TRBV5-1 and TRBJ2-3, is KAGVTQTPRYLIKTRGQQVTLSCSPISGHRSVSWYQQTPGQGLQFLFEYFSETQRNKGNFPGRFSGRQFSNSRSEMNVSTLELGDSALYLCASSSGSFGGPTDTQYFGPGTRLTVL.